A selection of T cell receptor beta chains follows, all from one sample in a study of cytomegalovirus exposure and HLA in healthy donors. Assay: immunoSEQ multiplex PCR; the TCRdb copy retains only in-frame clones and omits some. The sample records some 98,000 clones, around nine tenths being singletons. Sequencing was performed on PBMCs. These receptors all come from a woman aged 25 to 45 in good health and CMV-seronegative. The CDR3 runs from the conserved cysteine through the conserved F or W. D genes are given only for firm matches. Not all rows give a size; the values are once, few, many and, for expanded clones, a class.

TRBJ1-3 | . | TRBV5-1 | . | TGCGCCAGCAGCCGTTATAACAGTGCCTCTGGAAACACCATATATTTT | CASSRYNSASGNTIYF
TRBJ1-4 | . | TRBV19 | . | TGTGCCAGTAGCATTGGATTTGAGGTTTCCTTTGAAAAACTGTTTTTT | CASSIGFEVSFEKLFF
TRBJ1-5 | . | TRBV19 | . | TGTGCCAGTAGTATCACAGGGTCCAATCAGCCCCAGCATTTT | CASSITGSNQPQHF
TRBJ1-1 | . | TRBV5-1 | . | TGCGCCAGCAGCTTGGGGGCCGGAAAGAACACTGAAGCTTTCTTT | CASSLGAGKNTEAFF
TRBJ1-1 | . | TRBV15 | . | TGTGCCACCAGCCTGGGCAAGGTGAACACTGAAGCTTTCTTT | CATSLGKVNTEAFF
TRBJ2-7 | . | TRBV7-3 | . | TGTGCCAGCAGCCCGACTCCGACTACAGGGTTCCGCGAGCAGTACTTC | CASSPTPTTGFREQYF
TRBJ2-1 | . | TRBV7-3 | . | TGTGCCAGCTCCAGAGGGGACTCTTACAATGAGCAGTTCTTC | CASSRGDSYNEQFF
TRBJ1-1 | TRBD1 | TRBV18 | many | TGTGCCAGCTCATCAGGGGGCGCGAGCACTGAAGCTTTCTTT | CASSSGGASTEAFF
TRBJ1-2 | TRBD1 | TRBV14 | . | TGTGCCAGCAGCCCCTACAGGGGCGTCGATGGCTACACCTTC | CASSPYRGVDGYTF
TRBJ1-4 | TRBD1 | TRBV28 | . | TGTGCCAGCAGTTTAGGACAGGGGAATGAAAAACTGTTTTTT | CASSLGQGNEKLFF
TRBJ2-3 | TRBD2 | TRBV15 | . | TGTGCCACCAGCCCCGGACTAGCGGCAACCTACACAGATACGCAGTATTTT | CATSPGLAATYTDTQYF
TRBJ1-1 | TRBD1 | TRBV15 | . | TGTGCCACCAGCAAAAATCCGGGACAGGGACGAACTGAAGCTTTCTTT | CATSKNPGQGRTEAFF
TRBJ2-1 | TRBD2 | TRBV29-1 | . | TGCAGCGTCGCCTCCGGACTAGCGGGTTACAATGAGCAGTTCTTC | CSVASGLAGYNEQFF
TRBJ2-3 | TRBD2 | TRBV19 | . | TGTGCCAGTAGTATCCAATTCTATAGCGGGTCTTACACAGATACGCAGTATTTT | CASSIQFYSGSYTDTQYF
TRBJ2-4 | TRBD2 | TRBV29-1 | . | TGCAGCGGAAGGGGACTAGCCCCGGGAAACATTCAGTACTTC | CSGRGLAPGNIQYF
TRBJ2-5 | TRBD1 | TRBV19 | . | TGTGCCAGTAGTCCCGGGACAGGGTGGGGAGTGACCCAGTACTTC | CASSPGTGWGVTQYF
TRBJ2-7 | . | TRBV4-3 | . | TGCGCCAGCAGCCAAGCCGCGACAGAGACTTCCTACGAGCAGTACTTC | CASSQAATETSYEQYF
TRBJ2-3 | TRBD2 | TRBV5-1 | . | TGCGCCAGCAGCCCCCTCAGCGGGAGTCTCCCAGATACGCAGTATTTT | CASSPLSGSLPDTQYF
TRBJ1-4 | . | TRBV18 | few | TGTGCCAGCTCACCCCCGGGGGAGGACGGCGAAAAACTGTTTTTT | CASSPPGEDGEKLFF
TRBJ2-1 | . | TRBV7-6 | . | TGTGCCAGCAGCGTTAGACTACTTGAGGGCTACAATGAGCAGTTCTTC | CASSVRLLEGYNEQFF
TRBJ1-1 | TRBD1 | TRBV19 | . | TGTGCCAGTAGTATAACCGCCACAGGGGACACTGAAGCTTTCTTT | CASSITATGDTEAFF
TRBJ1-1 | TRBD1 | TRBV10-2 | . | TGCGCCAGCAGGGAAGACAGGGGAGGGAACACTGAAGCTTTCTTT | CASREDRGGNTEAFF
TRBJ2-2 | . | TRBV7-9 | . | TGTGCCAGCAGCTTAGATCGAGCGAACACCGGGGAGCTGTTTTTT | CASSLDRANTGELFF
TRBJ1-2 | TRBD1 | TRBV25-1 | . | TGTGCCAGCAGTGAAAGGCCGACTGGACAGGGCGGCCGCGGCTACACCTTC | CASSERPTGQGGRGYTF
TRBJ1-6 | . | TRBV15 | . | TGTGCCACCAGCAGAGGCAGTATTGGTAATTCACCCCTCCACTTT | CATSRGSIGNSPLHF
TRBJ2-5 | . | TRBV4-2 | . | TGTGCCAGCAGCCAAGATTCGGACGTGGGCGGGCGAGAGACCCAGTACTTC | CASSQDSDVGGRETQYF